This T cell receptor beta chain appears in the sequencing data of a study of regulatory T cells in long-lasting Graves disease. Across the study: Graves' patients with a new diagnosis had received antithyroid drugs under 3 months. Study-wide findings and caveats: The study found TRBV28, TRBJ1-2 and TRBJ2-5 favored in persistent disease.

Time point in this sample: newly diagnosed GD, antithyroid drugs for less than 3 months. RNA isolated from PBMCs was used to make the TCR library. In building TCR beta libraries, iRepertoire HTBI primers were used together with Arm-PCR of CDR3 regions. In the study's own analysis: Across the samples, identification revealed 60 to 75 TRBV and more than twelve TRBJ segments. One entry per CDR3 protein results from TCRdb running MiXCR on the multiplex PCR reads. The V and J calls come from TCRdb's annotation, not from the publication. The sample shows roughly 380,000 distinct CDR3 sequences, 15% to 19% of them seen only once. The CDR3 has 18 residues. J lost 4 bases, V lost 7 bases, and 10 bases had no gene match. Looked up from germline, CDR1 is LNHNV and CDR2 is YYDKDF (reference sequence). As for this clonotype: As yet, its antigen is unknown.

The chain joins TRBV15 to TRBJ2-2, with 15 nucleotides matching TRBD2. The receptor comes from a female donor with Graves disease. This specimen was peripheral blood mononuclear cells (PBMCs), taken at new diagnosis, from a patient treated with antithyroid drugs. CDR3 sequence reads: CATNGGLAGGGGTGELFF. In DNA form, the CDR3 reads TGTGCCACCAACGGAGGACTAGCGGGAGGGGGCGGCACCGGGGAGCTGTTTTTT.